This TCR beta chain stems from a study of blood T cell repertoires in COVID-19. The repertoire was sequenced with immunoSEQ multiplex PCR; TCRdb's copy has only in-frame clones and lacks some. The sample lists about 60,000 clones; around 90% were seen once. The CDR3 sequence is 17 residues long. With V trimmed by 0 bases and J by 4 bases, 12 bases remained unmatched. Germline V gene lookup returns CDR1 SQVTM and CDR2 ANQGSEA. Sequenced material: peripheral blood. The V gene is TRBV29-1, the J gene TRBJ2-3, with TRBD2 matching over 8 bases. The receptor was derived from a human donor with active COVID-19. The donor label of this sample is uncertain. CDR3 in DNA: TGCAGCGTTGAAGAGGGGGCCGGGACTAGTCTACCAGATACGCAGTATTTT. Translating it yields CSVEEGAGTSLPDTQYF.